Each of the 19 T cell receptor beta chains below was sequenced from the same sample in a study of CD8+CD57+ T cells in acquired aplastic anemia. The template used for profiling TCR beta VDJ and CDR3 was genomic DNA. One entry per CDR3 protein, called by TCRdb with MiXCR from the reads. The sample shows 150,000 to 200,000 distinct CDR3 sequences, around three fifths of them seen only once. The specimen was sorted CD4+, CD8+, or CD8+CD57+ T cells (not recorded which) from PBMCs. These receptors originate from a human donor with severe aplastic anemia or a healthy control (not recorded which).

The chain uses TRBV2 and TRBJ2-2; D gene ambiguous. The CDR3 runs 11 residues. Germline CDR1 and CDR2: SNHLY and FYNNEI. V lost 11 bases and J 2 bases, leaving 6 bases between the germline ends. For the CDR3, the DNA is TGTGCCGGAATTAACACCGGGGAGCTGTTTTTT. Translation: CAGINTGELFF.

This clonotype was counted a few times. The chain is built from TRBV15 and TRBJ2-7, with 7 bases identical to TRBD2. Germline values: CDR1 LNHNV, CDR2 YYDKDF (reference sequence). The CDR3 is 15 residues long. Trimming at V came to 1 base and at J to 2 bases, leaving 5 bases not matched to a gene. The DNA for the CDR3 is TGTGCCACCAGCAGAGTCACTAGCGCGACCTACGAGCAGTACTTC. It specifies CATSRVTSATYEQYF. The full variable domain, completed using reference TRBV15 and TRBJ2-7, is DAMVIQNPRYQVTQFGKPVTLSCSQTLNHNVMYWYQQKSSQAPKLLFHYYDKDFNNEADTPDNFQSRRPNTSFCFLDIRSPGLGDTAMYLCATSRVTSATYEQYFGPGTRLTVT.

The chain uses TRBV10-3 and TRBJ1-1; D is undetermined. The CDR3 covers 13 residues. Trimming pared 4 bases from V and 0 bases from J, leaving 6 bases between. The germline CDR1 and CDR2 sequences are ENHRY and SYGVKD. For the CDR3, the DNA is TGTGCCATCAGTGGTGGAGTGAACACTGAAGCTTTCTTT. Protein: CAISGGVNTEAFF.

Regarding this clonotype: This is likely a read error, given that the CDR3 carries no conserved phenylalanine or tryptophan at its end. It is unclear where the CDR3 begins or ends on the DNA, so no DNA is shown, and the CDR3 is as TCRdb lists it. This sequence joins TRBV19 and TRBJ2-2; TRBD2, the table's D call, was not compared with the DNA. The germline V gene encodes CDR1 LNHDA and CDR2 SQIVND (reference sequence). The CDR3 is 15 amino acids long, termini counted. CDR3 in amino acids: CASIGTSGDTGELSG.

Only a few counts were recorded for this clonotype. The genes are TRBV7-2 and TRBJ1-1; 9 bases agree with TRBD1. Looked up from germline, CDR1 is SGHTA and CDR2 is FQGNSA. The CDR3 covers 13 residues. Germline trimming cut 5 bases from V and 4 bases from J; bases unmatched to any gene: 2. CDR3 DNA sequence: TGTGCCAGCAGCCCGGGACAGGGCACTGAAGCTTTCTTT. Amino acid sequence: CASSPGQGTEAFF. The variable domain in full, completed from reference TRBV7-2 and TRBJ1-1, reads GAGVSQSPSNKVTEKGKDVELRCDPISGHTALYWYRQSLGQGLEFLIYFQGNSAPDKSGLPSDRFSAERTGGSVSTLTIQRTQQEDSAVYLCASSPGQGTEAFFGQGTRLTVV.

The chain is built from TRBV2 and TRBJ2-6; unclear D gene. Trimming cost V 5 bases and J 0 bases, with 8 bases left between them. Germline loops: CDR1 SNHLY, CDR2 FYNNEI. The CDR3 length is 15 residues. Here the CDR3 reads CASSITFSGANVLTF. In DNA, the CDR3 is TGTGCCAGCAGTATCACTTTCTCTGGGGCCAACGTCCTGACTTTC.

The chain carries TRBV7-2 and TRBJ2-3; maybe TRBD1 (6 bases). V shed 5 bases and J shed 2 bases, with 8 bases lying between them. Germline-derived CDR1 and CDR2 are SGHTA and FQGNSA. The CDR3 loop spans 13 amino acids. The CDR3 sequence is CASSRQVTDTQYF. The CDR3 DNA is TGTGCCAGCAGCCGACAGGTCACAGATACGCAGTATTTT.

This clonotype was seen a few times. In nucleotides, the CDR3 is TGTGCCAGGGCCTCAAGCGGGGGTCGGGGCGGGGAGCTGTTTTTT. It is translated as CARASSGGRGGELFF. The genes are TRBV3-1 and TRBJ2-2; 8 bases are a match to TRBD2. After removal of 9 bases from V and 7 bases from J, the junction contained 13 bases not matched to a gene. Germline CDR1 LGHDT, CDR2 YNNKEL (reference sequence). The length of the CDR3 is 15 residues.

This clonotype was seen many times. V gene TRBV4-3 combines with J gene TRBJ2-7; TRBD1 aligns across 7 bases. Trimming at V came to 0 bases and at J to 2 bases, leaving 7 bases not matched to a gene. The CDR3 has 16 amino acids. Germline CDR1 and CDR2: LGHNA and YSLEER. The CDR3 protein is CASSQEGEGQTYEQYF. CDR3 sequence (DNA): TGCGCCAGCAGCCAAGAGGGTGAGGGACAGACCTACGAGCAGTACTTC.

The CDR3 protein is CSVEDGTYSYEQYF. DNA for the CDR3: TGCAGCGTTGAAGATGGGACCTACTCCTACGAGCAGTACTTC. This rearrangement joins TRBV29-1 to TRBJ2-7; D assignment may be TRBD1 or TRBD2 (5 bases each). CDR3 length: 14 residues. V was pared by 0 bases and J by 0 bases, with 9 bases between. Germline V CDR1 and CDR2: SQVTM, ANQGSEA.

Many counts were recorded for this clonotype. V and J are TRBV7-9 and TRBJ2-7, with 7 bases matching TRBD2. The junction had 9 bases not matched to a gene; V was cut back by 5 bases and J by 2 bases. Per the germline V gene, CDR1 is SEHNR and CDR2 is FQNEAQ (reference sequence). The CDR3 consists of 15 residues. CDR3: CASSGGLPEPYEQYF. The CDR3 DNA is TGTGCCAGCAGCGGGGGACTACCGGAGCCCTACGAGCAGTACTTC.

In this sample, this clonotype turned up a few times. V is TRBV10-3 and J is TRBJ2-7, with 7 bases aligning to TRBD1. The CDR3 is made up of 13 amino acids. The trim removed 7 bases at V and 1 base at J, leaving 4 bases unmatched. Per germline, CDR1 ENHRY and CDR2 SYGVKD. This CDR3 is CAITPGGSYEQYF. In DNA, the CDR3 is TGTGCCATCACTCCAGGGGGATCCTACGAGCAGTACTTC.

This clonotype was seen a single time. The gene calls are TRBV7-8 and TRBJ2-1; a weak D match, TRBD2 (6 bases). The CDR3 consists of 14 residues. Germline V gene sequence: CDR1 SGHVS, CDR2 FQNEAQ. The ends were cut back, 3 bases at V and 12 bases at J, with 18 bases in the middle. CDR3: CASSLQVEGEGQFF. The CDR3 DNA reads as TGTGCCAGCAGCTTGCAAGTGGAGGGCGAGGGGCAGTTCTTC.

A few counts support this clonotype. This sequence joins TRBV27 and TRBJ2-1; 8 nucleotides match TRBD1. V shed 2 bases, J shed 9 bases, and the junction held 9 bases outside the gene matches. The CDR3 is 15 amino acids. The V gene's germline CDR1 is MNHEY and CDR2 SMNVEV (reference sequence). The CDR3 loop reads CASSLRRTGWGEQFF. For the CDR3, the DNA is TGTGCCAGCAGTTTACGTCGGACAGGGTGGGGTGAGCAGTTCTTC.

V and J are TRBV29-1 and TRBJ1-1; 9 positions agree with TRBD1. This CDR3 region has 11 residues. Germline CDR1 and CDR2: SQVTM and ANQGSEA. V shed 5 bases, J shed 10 bases, and the junction held 5 bases outside the gene matches. CDR3 nucleotide sequence: TGCAGCGTTCGGACAGGGGCGAGAGCTTTCTTT. This translates into CSVRTGARAFF.

This chain connects TRBV25-1 to TRBJ1-1; D might be TRBD1 (6 bases). Trimming removed 8 bases at V and 0 bases at J, with 13 bases between. This CDR3 contains 14 residues. Germline CDR1 is MGHDK and CDR2 is SYGVNS. The CDR3, as DNA: TGTGCCAGCTCAACACAGGGTCTGAACACTGAAGCTTTCTTT. Translating it yields CASSTQGLNTEAFF.

This clonotype was observed a few times. The chain has TRBV10-3 and TRBJ2-7; perhaps TRBD1 as D (8 bases). The ends were cut back, 5 bases at V and 3 bases at J, with 14 bases in the middle. Germline lookup yields CDR1 ENHRY and CDR2 SYGVKD. This CDR3 has 14 amino acids. The CDR3 DNA reads as TGTGCCATCAGTTCGGACAGGGACTACTACGAGCAGTACTTC. This sequence encodes CAISSDRDYYEQYF.

The rearrangement joins TRBV20-1 to TRBJ2-1, with no clear D. Trimming took 5 bases from V and 1 from J, leaving 15 bases between them. The CDR3 has 15 residues. Germline V gene lookup returns CDR1 DFQATT and CDR2 SNEGSKA (reference sequence). The CDR3 nucleotides are TGCAGTGCTCCCAGTTCCCAACATTCCTACAATGAGCAGTTCTTC. Its protein product is CSAPSSQHSYNEQFF.

V is TRBV19 and J is TRBJ1-5; D not certain. CDR1 is LNHDA and CDR2 is SQIVND in the germline V gene (reference sequence). V lost 2 bases, J lost 3 bases, and 8 bases lay in between. CDR3 size: 14 residues. The CDR3 DNA reads as TGTGCCAGTAGTATAAATCCCCCCAATCAGCCCCAGCATTTT. Residues: CASSINPPNQPQHF.